The T cell receptor (beta chain) described here comes from a study of blood T cell repertoires in COVID-19. Study overall: Whether acute or convalescent, the COVID-19 samples came from the United States, Italy and Spain. Sample material is recorded as cDNA or gDNA derived from T cells, B-cell-depleted T cells, or PBMCs.

Trimming took off 7 bases at V and 3 bases at J, with 20 bases between the two ends. Per germline, CDR1 SGHRS and CDR2 YFSETQ. The length of the CDR3 is 16 residues. Authors' data handling: Amplification of reference gene primers provided the estimated nucleated cell counts. Here immunoSEQ multiplex PCR was the method, and the copy in TCRdb shows in-frame clones only, minus some. V and J calls and clone size are copied from that table; D and trimming were computed from the DNA. In the table there are around 180,000 clones, 70% to 85% of which are singletons. The sample comprised peripheral blood. The J gene is TRBJ2-1, the V gene TRBV5-1; maybe TRBD2 (7 bases). This receptor was obtained from a human donor in a cohort sampled during active COVID-19. CDR3 residues: CASHSTAGAGYNEQFF. CDR3 in DNA: TGCGCCAGCCACTCGACTGCGGGGGCCGGCTACAATGAGCAGTTCTTC.